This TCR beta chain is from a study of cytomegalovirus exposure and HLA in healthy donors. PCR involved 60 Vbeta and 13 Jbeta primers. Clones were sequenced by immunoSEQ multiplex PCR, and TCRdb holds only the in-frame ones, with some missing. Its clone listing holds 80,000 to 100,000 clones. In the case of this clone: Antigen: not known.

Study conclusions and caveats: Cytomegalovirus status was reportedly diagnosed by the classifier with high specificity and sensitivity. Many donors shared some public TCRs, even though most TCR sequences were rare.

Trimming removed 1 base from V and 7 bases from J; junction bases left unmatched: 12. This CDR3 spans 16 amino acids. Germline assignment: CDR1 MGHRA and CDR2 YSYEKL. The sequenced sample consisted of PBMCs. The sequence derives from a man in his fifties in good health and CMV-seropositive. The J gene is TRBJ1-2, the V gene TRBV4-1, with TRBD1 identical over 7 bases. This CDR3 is CASSQGTGFRLVGYTF. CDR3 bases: TGCGCCAGCAGCCAAGGGACAGGTTTTCGCTTAGTTGGCTACACCTTC.